The 10 T cell receptor beta chains listed next were all sequenced from one sample in a study of T cell responses to AZD1222 COVID-19 vaccine. Clones were sequenced by immunoSEQ multiplex PCR, and TCRdb holds only the in-frame ones, with some missing. The data contain approximately 100,000 clones, approximately 88% of them singletons. Sequenced here: peripheral blood, sampled on day 0 of AZD1222 vaccination. These receptors were obtained from an adult in good health.

The CDR3 spells CASSLEASGENEQFF. In nucleotides, the CDR3 is TGTGCCAGCAGCTTGGAGGCTAGCGGGGAGAATGAGCAGTTCTTC. V is TRBV5-4 and J is TRBJ2-1, with 9 bases matching TRBD2. J was trimmed by 7 bases and V by 0 bases; bases with no gene match: 5. This CDR3 is 15 amino acids long. Germline-derived CDR1 and CDR2 are SGHNT and YYREEE (reference sequence). The full variable domain, rest sourced from reference TRBV5-4 and TRBJ2-1, is ETGVTQSPTHLIKTRGQQVTLRCSSQSGHNTVSWYQQALGQGPQFIFQYYREEENGRGNFPPRFSGLQFPNYSSELNVNALELDDSALYLCASSLEASGENEQFFGPGTRLTVL.

Worth noting for this clone: One junction end does not reproduce the germline sequence, and a read error may be involved. The V call is TRBV7-7, the J call TRBJ2-7; TRBD1 matches 11 bases. The CDR3 spans 15 residues. Germline CDR1 reads SSHAT; CDR2 reads FNYEAQ (reference sequence). CDR3 loop: CASSKGTGGSYEQYF. For the CDR3, the DNA is TGTGCTAGCAGCAAGGGGACAGGGGGATCCTACGAGCAGTACTTC.

This clone is categorized as medium-sized. J is TRBJ2-7 and V is TRBV4-2; D is undetermined. The ends were cut back, 4 bases at V and 0 bases at J, with 16 bases in the middle. The CDR3 is 16 amino acids. Germline V lookup: CDR1 LGHNA, CDR2 YNFKEQ. The CDR3 here is CASSLHGPTDSYEQYF. The CDR3 coding sequence is TGTGCCAGCAGCCTACATGGCCCCACAGACTCCTACGAGCAGTACTTC.

The chain couples TRBV29-1 to TRBJ1-2; D remains ambiguous. With 5 bases removed from V and 4 bases from J, the gap between germline ends came to 20 bases. This CDR3 is built from 15 residues. The germline gives CDR1 SQVTM, CDR2 ANQGSEA. Here the CDR3 DNA reads TGCAGCGTTTCGTTGAAGGGTATTGGGAGCTATGGCTACACCTTC. Protein sequence: CSVSLKGIGSYGYTF. The full variable domain, in which reference TRBV29-1 and TRBJ1-2 provide the parts outside the CDR3, is SAVISQKPSRDICQRGTSLTIQCQVDSQVTMMFWYRQQPGQSLTLIATANQGSEATYESGFVIDKFPISRPNLTFSTLTVSNMSPEDSSIYLCSVSLKGIGSYGYTFGSGTRLTVV.

This clone was observed a handful of times. CDR3 amino acids: CASSRMGQGAHEQYF. DNA for the CDR3: TGTGCCAGCAGCCGGATGGGACAGGGAGCCCACGAGCAGTACTTC. The rearrangement links TRBV7-2 to TRBJ2-7; 9 bases are shared with TRBD1. The CDR3 consists of 15 residues. The germline gives CDR1 SGHTA, CDR2 FQGNSA. Trimming removed 5 bases from V and 5 bases from J; junction bases left unmatched: 10. Full variable domain (missing parts from reference TRBV7-2 and TRBJ2-7): GAGVSQSPSNKVTEKGKDVELRCDPISGHTALYWYRQSLGQGLEFLIYFQGNSAPDKSGLPSDRFSAERTGGSVSTLTIQRTQQEDSAVYLCASSRMGQGAHEQYFGPGTRLTVT.

The chain recombines TRBV7-9 with TRBJ1-1; D gene ambiguous. V gave up 4 bases and J gave up 0 bases, with 9 bases separating them. Germline V lookup: CDR1 SEHNR, CDR2 FQNEAQ (reference sequence). The CDR3 totals 14 residues. The CDR3 DNA sequence: TGTGCCAGCAGCTCGCAGATGTTGAACACTGAAGCTTTCTTT. This encodes CASSSQMLNTEAFF. The variable domain in full, completed from reference TRBV7-9 and TRBJ1-1, reads DTGVSQNPRHKITKRGQNVTFRCDPISEHNRLYWYRQTLGQGPEFLTYFQNEAQLEKSRLLSDRFSAERPKGSFSTLEIQRTEQGDSAMYLCASSSQMLNTEAFFGQGTRLTVV.

This rearrangement joins TRBV28 to TRBJ1-5; no clear D. The germline V gene has CDR1 MDHEN and CDR2 SYDVKM. The CDR3 extends over 15 amino acids. The germline V and J ends were trimmed by 4 bases and 4 bases, with 14 bases remaining between them. The CDR3 spells CASSSPGRVNQPQHF. DNA of the CDR3: TGTGCCAGCAGTTCCCCTGGACGGGTGAATCAGCCCCAGCATTTT.

V and J are TRBV3-1 (or the pseudogene TRBV3-2) and TRBJ1-1; D uncertain. There are 12 residues in the CDR3. Germline V CDR1 and CDR2: LGHDT, YNNKEL (reference sequence). Trimming left V 1 base short and J 6 bases short, with 6 bases between. The CDR3: CASSQVPAEAFF. The CDR3 DNA is TGTGCCAGCAGCCAAGTGCCCGCTGAAGCTTTCTTT.

The rearrangement joins TRBV28 to TRBJ2-6, with TRBD1 matching 10 bases. V was pared by 6 bases and J by 1 base, with 3 bases of the junction left unmatched. There are 16 residues in the CDR3. From germline, CDR1 is MDHEN and CDR2 SYDVKM. CDR3 nucleotides: TGTGCCAGCAGCCGACAGGGGGCGTCTGGGGCCAACGTCCTGACTTTC. This sequence encodes CASSRQGASGANVLTF. The full variable domain, its missing parts supplied by reference TRBV28 and TRBJ2-6, is DVKVTQSSRYLVKRTGEKVFLECVQDMDHENMFWYRQDPGLGLRLIYFSYDVKMKEKGDIPEGYSVSREKKERFSLILESASTNQTSMYLCASSRQGASGANVLTFGAGSRLTVL.

The V call is TRBV6-2 or TRBV6-3, the J call TRBJ2-7, with 10 positions matching TRBD1. Germline V gene data show CDR1 as MNHEY and CDR2 as SVGEGT. The CDR3 contains 14 residues. Trimming removed 6 bases from V and 2 bases from J; junction bases left unmatched: 4. The CDR3 loop is CASSRGTGAYEQYF. The DNA of the CDR3 is TGTGCCAGCAGCCGCGGGACAGGGGCCTACGAGCAGTACTTC.